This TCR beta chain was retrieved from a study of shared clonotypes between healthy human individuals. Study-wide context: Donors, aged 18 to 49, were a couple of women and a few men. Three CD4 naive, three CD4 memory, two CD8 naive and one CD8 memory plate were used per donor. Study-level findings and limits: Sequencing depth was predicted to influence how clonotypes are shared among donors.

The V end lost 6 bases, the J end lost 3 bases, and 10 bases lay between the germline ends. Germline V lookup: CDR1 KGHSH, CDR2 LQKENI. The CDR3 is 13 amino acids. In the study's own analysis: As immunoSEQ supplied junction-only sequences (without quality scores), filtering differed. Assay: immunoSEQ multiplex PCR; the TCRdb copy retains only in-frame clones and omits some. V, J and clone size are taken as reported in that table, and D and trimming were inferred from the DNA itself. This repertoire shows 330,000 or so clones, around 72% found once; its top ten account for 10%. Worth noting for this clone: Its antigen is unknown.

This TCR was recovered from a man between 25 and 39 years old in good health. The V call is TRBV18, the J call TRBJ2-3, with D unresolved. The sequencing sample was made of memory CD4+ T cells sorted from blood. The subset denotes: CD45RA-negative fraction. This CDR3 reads CASSPRLTDTQYF. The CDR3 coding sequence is TGTGCCAGCTCCCCTAGACTGACAGATACGCAGTATTTT.